This is a list of T cell receptor beta chains from one sample in a study of tumor-infiltrating lymphocytes in localized non-small cell lung cancer. The assay was immunoSEQ multiplex PCR, and TCRdb's table has in-frame clones only and misses some. The table records over 15,000 clones, approximately 70% of them present only once. The sample was lung tumor tissue. Source of these receptors: a human donor with non-small cell lung cancer. The conserved cysteine and the conserved F or W are not part of the CDR3 here.

j_call: TRBJ2-5; v_call: TRBV5-1; cdr3_aa: ASSVEGSGYQETQY
j_call: TRBJ2-7; v_call: TRBV15; cdr3_aa: ATSTGENYEQY
j_call: TRBJ2-1; v_call: TRBV7-2; cdr3_aa: ASSKEPVNEQF
j_call: -; v_call: TRBV6-5; cdr3_aa: ASSRGGQTYEQY
j_call: TRBJ2-7; v_call: TRBV5-8; cdr3_aa: ASSLQGYEQY
j_call: TRBJ1-2; v_call: TRBV13; cdr3_aa: ASSVFRGGTYGYT
j_call: TRBJ2-2; v_call: TRBV2; cdr3_aa: ASSWTGGSGELF
j_call: TRBJ2-5; v_call: TRBV14; cdr3_aa: ASSQTKLAHQETQY
j_call: TRBJ2-2; v_call: TRBV30; cdr3_aa: AWEGAAGTGELF
j_call: TRBJ2-2; v_call: TRBV6-1; cdr3_aa: ASSVELATGELF
j_call: TRBJ2-7; v_call: TRBV28; cdr3_aa: ASSNYRDEQY
j_call: TRBJ2-1; v_call: TRBV6-6; cdr3_aa: ASSYSLEQF
j_call: TRBJ2-2; v_call: TRBV28; cdr3_aa: ASSYPATGEGAGELF
j_call: TRBJ2-6; v_call: TRBV29-1; cdr3_aa: SVVISGANVLT
j_call: TRBJ2-5; v_call: TRBV5-6; cdr3_aa: ASSLFLGRGREETQY
j_call: TRBJ1-5; v_call: TRBV6-6; cdr3_aa: ASSLPVGQHQPQH
j_call: TRBJ2-1; v_call: TRBV5-1; cdr3_aa: ASSLTGTDSSYNEQF
j_call: TRBJ1-2; v_call: TRBV6-6; cdr3_aa: ASSYRDRAGYT
j_call: TRBJ2-5; v_call: TRBV6-1; cdr3_aa: ASSEWRAGGETQY
j_call: TRBJ2-7; v_call: TRBV27; cdr3_aa: ASSFGTGSAYEQY
j_call: TRBJ1-2; v_call: TRBV11-2; cdr3_aa: ASSSDIQGYGYT
j_call: TRBJ2-7; v_call: TRBV7-9; cdr3_aa: ASSAPPRYEQY
j_call: TRBJ2-5; v_call: TRBV28; cdr3_aa: ASSTESERTQY
j_call: TRBJ1-1; v_call: TRBV25-1; cdr3_aa: ASRTRGLGEAF
j_call: TRBJ1-1; v_call: TRBV11-2; cdr3_aa: ASSFTDGGGRAF
j_call: TRBJ1-4; v_call: TRBV7-2; cdr3_aa: ASSPGWGLLPSNEKLF
j_call: TRBJ2-3; v_call: TRBV7-6; cdr3_aa: ASSASRTDTQY
j_call: TRBJ2-1; v_call: TRBV11-2; cdr3_aa: ASSFPSGFSSYNEQF
j_call: TRBJ2-1; v_call: TRBV27; cdr3_aa: ASSFGTTNNEQF
j_call: TRBJ2-1; v_call: TRBV10-2; cdr3_aa: ASSEFPALDNEQF
j_call: TRBJ2-5; v_call: TRBV14; cdr3_aa: ASSQATTQY
j_call: TRBJ2-3; v_call: TRBV11-2; cdr3_aa: ASSLAGHTTDTQY
j_call: TRBJ2-5; v_call: TRBV5-1; cdr3_aa: ASSSRDRSLGETQY
j_call: TRBJ1-1; v_call: TRBV4-1; cdr3_aa: ASSQVGGTVEAF
j_call: TRBJ2-7; v_call: TRBV6-6; cdr3_aa: ASSFLQGYEQY
j_call: TRBJ2-1; v_call: TRBV30; cdr3_aa: AWSYLGTGFDNEQF
j_call: TRBJ2-2; v_call: TRBV19; cdr3_aa: ASSIGGTGNTGELF
j_call: TRBJ2-3; v_call: TRBV15; cdr3_aa: ATSSIRLAGQDTQY
j_call: TRBJ2-2; v_call: TRBV2; cdr3_aa: ASSFSGMTGELF
j_call: TRBJ2-3; v_call: TRBV7-2; cdr3_aa: ASSFRAAADTQY
j_call: TRBJ2-7; v_call: TRBV27; cdr3_aa: ASRRGSGHEQY
j_call: TRBJ1-2; v_call: TRBV5-1; cdr3_aa: ASSTPGQGYGYT
j_call: TRBJ2-1; v_call: TRBV5-1; cdr3_aa: ASSLGLAGAVGNEQF
j_call: TRBJ2-7; v_call: TRBV10-3; cdr3_aa: AISDYGLAGGRRGEQY
j_call: TRBJ1-4; v_call: TRBV6-5; cdr3_aa: ASSQDGLNEKLF
j_call: TRBJ2-7; v_call: TRBV28; cdr3_aa: ASSLWDKSYEQY
j_call: TRBJ2-4; v_call: TRBV28; cdr3_aa: ASRSGGGTVAKNIQY
j_call: TRBJ2-7; v_call: TRBV27; cdr3_aa: ASSLNSPYEQY
j_call: TRBJ2-5; v_call: TRBV30; cdr3_aa: AWSGLDSPQETQY
j_call: TRBJ2-2; v_call: TRBV9; cdr3_aa: ASSTRDGITGELF
j_call: TRBJ2-7; v_call: TRBV28; cdr3_aa: ASSLWDVGGESYEQY
j_call: TRBJ1-2; v_call: TRBV6-5; cdr3_aa: ASSYDLYSFYGYT